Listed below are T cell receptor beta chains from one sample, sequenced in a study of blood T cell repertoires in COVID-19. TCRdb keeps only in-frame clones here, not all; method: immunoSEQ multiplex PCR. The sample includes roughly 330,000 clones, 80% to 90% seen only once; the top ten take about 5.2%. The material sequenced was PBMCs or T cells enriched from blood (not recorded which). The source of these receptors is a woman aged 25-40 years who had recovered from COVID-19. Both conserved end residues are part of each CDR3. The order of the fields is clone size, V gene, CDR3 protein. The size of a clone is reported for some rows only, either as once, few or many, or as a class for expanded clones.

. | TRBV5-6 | CASSLGTGGLETQYF
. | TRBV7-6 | CASSLLDRGTDTQYF
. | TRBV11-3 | CASSQEGNTGELFF
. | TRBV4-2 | CASSQYIGTISSYEQYF
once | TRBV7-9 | CASSRNRVGSEKLFF
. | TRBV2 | CASSDERGYNSPLHF
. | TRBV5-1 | CASSLLLAGETQYF
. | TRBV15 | CATSRALGLSGYTF
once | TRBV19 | CASIGGTSGGSSYNEQFF
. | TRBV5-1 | CASSDPSRAGYEQYF
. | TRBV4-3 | CASSQGTSGAYNEQFF
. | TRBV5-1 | CASSLSGIYGYTF
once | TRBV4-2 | CASSQDRGAGNEKLFF
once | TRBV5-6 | CASSLRGGAKDEQFF
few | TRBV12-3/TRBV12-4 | CASSWEGGNEQFF
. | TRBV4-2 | CASSRTGGLEQYF
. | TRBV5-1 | CASTSAGRGGEQYF
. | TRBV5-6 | CASSDVQGSQGKAFF
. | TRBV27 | CASSLMIGSEAFF
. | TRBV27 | CASSFQSGGTDTQYF
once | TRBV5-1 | CASSFDHGEETQYF
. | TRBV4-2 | CASSQDTAGRLNQPQHF
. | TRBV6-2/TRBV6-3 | CASSYFPGSNQPQHF
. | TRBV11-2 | CASSLSSSYNSPLHF
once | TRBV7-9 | CASSLAGQGAWGYTF
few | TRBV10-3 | CAISEVVEVGYGYTF
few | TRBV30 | CAWSATGYGYTF
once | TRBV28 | CASSFEAMNTEAFF